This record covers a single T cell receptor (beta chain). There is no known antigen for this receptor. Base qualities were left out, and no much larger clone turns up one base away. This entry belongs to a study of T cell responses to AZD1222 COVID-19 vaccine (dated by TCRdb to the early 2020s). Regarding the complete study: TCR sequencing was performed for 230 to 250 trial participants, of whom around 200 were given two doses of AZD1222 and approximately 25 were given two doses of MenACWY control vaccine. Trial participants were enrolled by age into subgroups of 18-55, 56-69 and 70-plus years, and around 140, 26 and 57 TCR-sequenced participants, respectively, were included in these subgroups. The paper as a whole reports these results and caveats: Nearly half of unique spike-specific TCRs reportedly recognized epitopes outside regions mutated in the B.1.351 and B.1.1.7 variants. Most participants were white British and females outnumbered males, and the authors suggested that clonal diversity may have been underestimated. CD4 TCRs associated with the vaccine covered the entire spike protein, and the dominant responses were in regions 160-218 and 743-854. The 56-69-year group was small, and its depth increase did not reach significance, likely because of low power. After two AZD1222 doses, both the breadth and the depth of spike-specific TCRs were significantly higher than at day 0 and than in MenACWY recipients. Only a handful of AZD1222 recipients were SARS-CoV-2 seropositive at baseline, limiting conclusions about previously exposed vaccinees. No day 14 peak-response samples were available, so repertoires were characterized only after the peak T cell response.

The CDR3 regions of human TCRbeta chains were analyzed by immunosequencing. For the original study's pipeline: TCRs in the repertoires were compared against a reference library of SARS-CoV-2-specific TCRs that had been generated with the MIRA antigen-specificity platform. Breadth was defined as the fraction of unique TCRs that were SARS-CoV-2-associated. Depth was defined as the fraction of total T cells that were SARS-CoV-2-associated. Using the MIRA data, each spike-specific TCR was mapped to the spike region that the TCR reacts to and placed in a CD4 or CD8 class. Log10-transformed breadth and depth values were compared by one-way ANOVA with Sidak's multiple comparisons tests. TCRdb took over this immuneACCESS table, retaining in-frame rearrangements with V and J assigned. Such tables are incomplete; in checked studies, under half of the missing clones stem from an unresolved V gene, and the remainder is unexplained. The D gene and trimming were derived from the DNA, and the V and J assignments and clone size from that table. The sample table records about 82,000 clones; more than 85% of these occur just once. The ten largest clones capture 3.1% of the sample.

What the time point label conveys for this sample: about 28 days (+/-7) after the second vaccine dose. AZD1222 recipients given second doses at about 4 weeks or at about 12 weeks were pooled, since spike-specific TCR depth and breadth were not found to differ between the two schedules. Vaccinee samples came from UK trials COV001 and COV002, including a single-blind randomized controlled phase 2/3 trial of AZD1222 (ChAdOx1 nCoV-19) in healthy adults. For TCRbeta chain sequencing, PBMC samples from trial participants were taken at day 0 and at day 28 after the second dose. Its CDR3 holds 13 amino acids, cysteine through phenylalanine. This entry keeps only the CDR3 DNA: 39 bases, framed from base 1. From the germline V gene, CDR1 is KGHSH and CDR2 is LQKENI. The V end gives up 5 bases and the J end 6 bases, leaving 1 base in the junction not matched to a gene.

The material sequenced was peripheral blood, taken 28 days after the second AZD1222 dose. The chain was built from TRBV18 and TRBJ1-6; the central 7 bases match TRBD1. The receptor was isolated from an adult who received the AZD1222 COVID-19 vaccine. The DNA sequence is TGTGCCAGCTCAAGGGACAGTAATTCACCCCTCCACTTT. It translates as CASSRDSNSPLHF.